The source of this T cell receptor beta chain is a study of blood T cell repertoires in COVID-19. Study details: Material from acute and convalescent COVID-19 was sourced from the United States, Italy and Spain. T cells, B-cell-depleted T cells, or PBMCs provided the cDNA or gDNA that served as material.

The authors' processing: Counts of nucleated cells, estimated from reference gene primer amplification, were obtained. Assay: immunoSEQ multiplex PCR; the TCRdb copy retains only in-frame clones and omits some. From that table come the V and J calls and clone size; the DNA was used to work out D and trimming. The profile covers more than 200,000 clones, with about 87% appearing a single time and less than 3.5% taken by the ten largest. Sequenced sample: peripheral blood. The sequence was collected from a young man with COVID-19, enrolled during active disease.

CDR3 sequence reads: CASRPGTTNTGELFF. CDR3 coding DNA: TGTGCCAGCAGACCCGGGACAACCAACACCGGGGAGCTGTTTTTT. The J gene is TRBJ2-2, the V gene TRBV5-4, with TRBD1 as a possible D gene (6 bases). Trimming took 5 bases from V and 2 from J, leaving 13 bases between them. Germline CDR1 reads SGHNT; CDR2 reads YYREEE (reference sequence). The CDR3 length is 15 residues.